The source of this TCR beta chain is a study of T-cell memory formation after mild COVID-19. With 0 bases clipped from V and 10 bases from J, the junction kept 3 bases outside the gene matches. The CDR3 spans 14 residues. The V gene's germline CDR1 is ENHRY and CDR2 SYGVKD. TCRdb itself ran the 5' RACE reads through MiXCR, one entry per CDR3 protein. The sample records almost 550,000 distinct CDR3 sequences, roughly 20% being singletons. Comment on this clonotype: What it binds is not known.

Broader study findings: Clones from the second wave (peaking day 37) had unconfirmed SARS-CoV-2 specificity. Clones contracting across day 15 to 85 had a balanced CD4/CD8 profile; later expanding clones leaned CD4+.

The genes are TRBV10-3 and TRBJ1-6, with TRBD1 matching over 7 bases. Specimen: PBMCs or a T cell subset sorted from them (not recorded which). The receptor's source is an adult woman who had mild COVID-19 (a few samples of this study predate the infection). Cell type and time point are not known. The CDR3 spells CAISESETGSPLHF. The CDR3 DNA reads as TGTGCCATCAGTGAGTCTGAGACAGGGTCACCCCTCCACTTT.